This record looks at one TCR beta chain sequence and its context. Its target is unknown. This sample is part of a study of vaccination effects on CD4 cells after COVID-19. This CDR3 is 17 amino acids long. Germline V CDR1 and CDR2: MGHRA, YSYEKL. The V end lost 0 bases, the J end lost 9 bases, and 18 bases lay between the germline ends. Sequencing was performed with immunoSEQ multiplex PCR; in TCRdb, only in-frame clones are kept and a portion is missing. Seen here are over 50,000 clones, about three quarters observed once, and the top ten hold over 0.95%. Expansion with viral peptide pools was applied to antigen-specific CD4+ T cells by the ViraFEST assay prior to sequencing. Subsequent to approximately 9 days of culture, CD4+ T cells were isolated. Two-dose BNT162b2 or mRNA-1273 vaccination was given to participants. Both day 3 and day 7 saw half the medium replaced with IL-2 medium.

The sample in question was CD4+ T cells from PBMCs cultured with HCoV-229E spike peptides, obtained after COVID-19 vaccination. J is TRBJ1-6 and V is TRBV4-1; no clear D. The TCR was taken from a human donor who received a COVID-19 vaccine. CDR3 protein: CASSQEIGPMIGSPLHF. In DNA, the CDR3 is TGCGCCAGCAGCCAAGAAATCGGGCCCATGATCGGTTCACCCCTCCACTTT.